This section outlines one T cell receptor beta chain sequence together with its context. The sample originates from a study of blood T cell repertoires in COVID-19. For the study at large: Samples taken during acute and convalescent COVID-19 were collected in the United States, Italy and Spain. T cells, B-cell-depleted T cells, or PBMCs supplied cDNA or gDNA.

Per the study methods: Reference gene primer amplification yielded estimated nucleated cell counts. Clones were read by immunoSEQ multiplex PCR, and TCRdb kept only the in-frame ones, dropping some. The V and J calls and clone size come from that table; D and trimming were worked out from the DNA. Of 11,000 to 15,000 clones detected, about 91% appear once; the ten largest clones hold 5% to 5.5%. Sequencing was performed on peripheral blood. This clonotype was sampled from a human donor in a cohort sampled during active COVID-19.

CDR3 nucleotides: TGCGCCAGCAGCTTGACAGGGGGAGGGAACACTGAAGCTTTCTTT. Its translation is CASSLTGGGNTEAFF. The chain has TRBV5-1 and TRBJ1-1, with 8 bases lining up with TRBD1. After removal of 1 base from V and 1 base from J, the junction contained 3 bases not matched to a gene. Germline V CDR1 and CDR2: SGHRS, YFSETQ. The CDR3 length is 15 residues.